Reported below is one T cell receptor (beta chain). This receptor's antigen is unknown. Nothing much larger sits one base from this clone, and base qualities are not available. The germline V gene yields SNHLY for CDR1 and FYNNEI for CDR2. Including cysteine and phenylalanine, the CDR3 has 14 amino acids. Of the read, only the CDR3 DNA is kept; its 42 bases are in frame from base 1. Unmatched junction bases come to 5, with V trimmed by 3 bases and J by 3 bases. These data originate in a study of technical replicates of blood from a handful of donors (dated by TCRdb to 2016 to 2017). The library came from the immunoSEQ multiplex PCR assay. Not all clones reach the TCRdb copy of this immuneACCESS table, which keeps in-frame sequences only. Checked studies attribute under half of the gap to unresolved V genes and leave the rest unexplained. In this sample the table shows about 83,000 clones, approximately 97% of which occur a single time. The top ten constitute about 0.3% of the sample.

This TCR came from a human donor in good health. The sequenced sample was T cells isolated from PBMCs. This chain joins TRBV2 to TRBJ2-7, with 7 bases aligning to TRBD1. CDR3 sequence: CASSDFNRGYEQYF. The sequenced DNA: TGTGCCAGCAGTGATTTTAACAGGGGCTACGAGCAGTACTTC.